What follows are 10 T cell receptor beta chains derived from one specimen sequenced in a study of CD8 T cells in Susac syndrome. Random hexamers were used to reverse transcribe an amount of roughly 0.5 to 1 ug RNA. TCRdb analysed the immunoSEQ multiplex PCR reads with MiXCR anew, one entry per CDR3 protein. The repertoire has 100,000 to 150,000 distinct CDR3 sequences, around 96% of them found once; the top ten carry 0.2% to 0.25%. The sample consisted of CD8+ T cells from PBMCs. The receptors stem from a human donor with Susac syndrome.

The rearrangement joins TRBV19 to TRBJ2-7, with 8 bases matching TRBD1. CDR3 length equals 15 residues. The germline V gene has CDR1 LNHDA and CDR2 SQIVND (reference sequence). V gave up 5 bases and J gave up 3 bases; unmatched junction bases: 9. The CDR3, as DNA: TGTGCCAGTAGTCGAGACGGGACAGGTGACTACGAGCAGTACTTC. Translating gives CASSRDGTGDYEQYF.

The chain recombines TRBV7-8 with TRBJ2-7, with D possibly TRBD1 on 5 matching bases. This CDR3 has 13 residues. In germline, CDR1 is SGHVS, CDR2 FQNEAQ. Trimming left V 2 bases short and J 5 bases short, with 10 bases between. CDR3 region: CASSLTTVNEQYF. Written as DNA, the CDR3 is TGTGCCAGCAGCTTAACGACAGTGAACGAGCAGTACTTC.

The CDR3 DNA sequence: TGCAGCGTGTCAGACAGGGTGCTCGATGAAAAACTGTTTTTT. Translating gives CSVSDRVLDEKLFF. The chain is built from TRBV29-1 and TRBJ1-4; TRBD1 agrees at 7 bases. Unmatched junction bases numbered 10, after V lost 6 bases and J lost 6 bases. In germline, CDR1 is SQVTM, CDR2 ANQGSEA. The length of the CDR3 is 14 residues.

J is TRBJ2-1 and V is TRBV18, with TRBD2 matching 8 bases. The CDR3 sequence is 16 residues long. The J segment lost 2 bases and the V segment lost 3 bases, leaving 6 bases of the junction unmatched. From germline, CDR1 is KGHSH and CDR2 LQKENI. This CDR3 reads CASSPRPSGPYNEQFF. The CDR3 DNA reads as TGTGCCAGCTCACCGCGCCCTAGCGGGCCCTACAATGAGCAGTTCTTC.

The J gene is TRBJ2-3, the V gene TRBV14; 7 bases map to TRBD1. The CDR3 runs to 17 residues. Germline trimming cut 2 bases from V and 6 bases from J; bases unmatched to any gene: 14. Germline values: CDR1 SGHDN, CDR2 FVKESK. The CDR3 nucleotides read TGTGCCAGCAGCCAAATTTTCTCTCAGGGGGTAGGGGATACGCAGTATTTT. This gives the protein CASSQIFSQGVGDTQYF.

The J gene is TRBJ1-1, the V gene TRBV2, with no clear D. Germline CDR1 SNHLY, CDR2 FYNNEI. The CDR3 is 14 amino acids. Trimming took 1 base from V and 5 from J, leaving 11 bases between them. The CDR3 nucleotides read TGTGCCAGCAGTGAAGGACACCTAGGGACTGAAGCTTTCTTT. This sequence encodes CASSEGHLGTEAFF.

A note on this clonotype: The junction does not match germline at one end; this may be a read error. The chain has TRBV30 and TRBJ1-2, with unresolved D. Germline V CDR1 and CDR2: GTSNPN, SVGIG (reference sequence). This CDR3 has 10 residues. CDR3 loop: CAWMTTDWSF. In nucleotides, the CDR3 is TGTGCCTGGATGACAACAGACTGGTCCTTC.

This clonotype was picked up one time. V gene TRBV9 combines with J gene TRBJ2-1; 8 bases map to TRBD1. This CDR3 spans 15 amino acids. Unmatched junction bases numbered 8, after V lost 4 bases and J lost 5 bases. Looked up from germline, CDR1 is SGDLS and CDR2 is YYNGEE. CDR3 DNA sequence: TGTGCCAGCAGCTTAGCGACAGGGGTTCACAATGAGCAGTTCTTC. Its protein is CASSLATGVHNEQFF. Combining the CDR3 with reference TRBV9 and TRBJ2-1 gives the whole variable domain DSGVTQTPKHLITATGQRVTLRCSPRSGDLSVYWYQQSLDQGLQFLIQYYNGEERAKGNILERFSAQQFPDLHSELNLSSLELGDSALYFCASSLATGVHNEQFFGPGTRLTVL.

V gene TRBV14 combines with J gene TRBJ1-1; perhaps TRBD1 as D (5 bases). Germline V CDR1 and CDR2: SGHDN, FVKESK. The ends were cut back, 3 bases at V and 11 bases at J, with 16 bases in the middle. The CDR3 has 13 amino acids. The CDR3 DNA is TGTGCCAGCAGCCATGGACGTGGGACCGACGCTTTCTTT. Amino acid sequence: CASSHGRGTDAFF.

The chain couples TRBV20-1 to TRBJ2-2; D is unclear. V lost 1 base and J 4 bases, leaving 4 bases between the germline ends. This CDR3 comprises 12 residues. Germline values: CDR1 DFQATT, CDR2 SNEGSKA (reference sequence). CDR3 residues: CSARGVTGELFF. CDR3 DNA: TGCAGTGCTAGAGGGGTCACCGGGGAGCTGTTTTTT.